This TCR beta chain was sequenced in a study of PD-1 blockade in classical Hodgkin lymphoma. Using immunoSEQ multiplex PCR, the repertoire was profiled, and TCRdb retains in-frame clones only, with some absent. The sample shows approximately 12,000 clones, approximately 80% of them seen only once. Each patient relapsed following autologous stem cell transplantation, and prior brentuximab vedotin exposure differed. This clone was detected once. This TCR was sampled from a human donor with classical Hodgkin lymphoma. The sample consisted of peripheral blood mononuclear cells (PBMCs), taken before the second cycle of nivolumab.

CDR3 sequence reads: CASSPEGYVADTQYF. For the CDR3, the DNA is TGTGCCAGCTCGCCGGAGGGTTATGTTGCAGATACGCAGTATTTT. V is TRBV28 and J is TRBJ2-3; tentative D call: TRBD2 (6 bases). CDR3 size: 15 residues. Germline CDR1 MDHEN, CDR2 SYDVKM. V lost 8 bases to trimming and J lost 4 bases, with 19 bases between them.